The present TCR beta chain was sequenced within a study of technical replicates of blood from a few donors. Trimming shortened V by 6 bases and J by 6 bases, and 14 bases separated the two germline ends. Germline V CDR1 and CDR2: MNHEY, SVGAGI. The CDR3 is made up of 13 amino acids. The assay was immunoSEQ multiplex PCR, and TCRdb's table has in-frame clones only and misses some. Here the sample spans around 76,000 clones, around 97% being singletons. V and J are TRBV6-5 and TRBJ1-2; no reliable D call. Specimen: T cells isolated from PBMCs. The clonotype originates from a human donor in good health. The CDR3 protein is CASRSRAVDGYTF. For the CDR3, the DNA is TGTGCCAGCAGGTCACGTGCGGTAGATGGCTACACCTTC.